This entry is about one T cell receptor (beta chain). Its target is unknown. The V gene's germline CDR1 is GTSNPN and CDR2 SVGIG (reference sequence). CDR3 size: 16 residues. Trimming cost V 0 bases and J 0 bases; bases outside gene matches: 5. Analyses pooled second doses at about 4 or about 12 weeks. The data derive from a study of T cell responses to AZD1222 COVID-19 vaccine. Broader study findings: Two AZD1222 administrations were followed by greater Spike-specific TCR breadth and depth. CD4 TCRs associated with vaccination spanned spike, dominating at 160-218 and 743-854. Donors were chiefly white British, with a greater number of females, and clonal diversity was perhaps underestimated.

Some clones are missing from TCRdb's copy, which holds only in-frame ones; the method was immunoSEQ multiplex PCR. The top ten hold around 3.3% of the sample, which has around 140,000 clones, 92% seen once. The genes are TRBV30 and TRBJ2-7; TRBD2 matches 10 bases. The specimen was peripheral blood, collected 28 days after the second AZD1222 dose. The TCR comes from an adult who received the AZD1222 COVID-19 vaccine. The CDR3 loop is CAWSVPGLATSYEQYF. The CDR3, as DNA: TGTGCCTGGAGTGTACCGGGACTAGCGACCTCCTACGAGCAGTACTTC. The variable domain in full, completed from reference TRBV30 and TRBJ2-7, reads SQTIHQWPATLVQPVGSPLSLECTVEGTSNPNLYWYRQAAGRGLQLLFYSVGIGQISSEVPQNLSASRPQDRQFILSSKKLLLSDSGFYLCAWSVPGLATSYEQYFGPGTRLTVT.